One sample yielded the 10 T cell receptor beta chains listed below, sequenced in a study of blood T cell repertoires in COVID-19. Generated by immunoSEQ multiplex PCR, the TCRdb table keeps only in-frame clones and is missing some. The table records 25,000 to 35,000 clones, about 85% of them present only once. The specimen sequenced was peripheral blood. The receptors come from a human donor in a cohort sampled during active COVID-19.

This clone was seen only a few times. The chain joins TRBV25-1 to TRBJ2-5; D is perhaps TRBD2 (6 bases). V dropped 5 bases and J dropped 7 bases, with 8 bases sitting between them. The germline CDR1 and CDR2 sequences are MGHDK and SYGVNS. The CDR3 length is 11 residues. For the CDR3, the DNA is TGTGCCAGCAGTCCCGGGGGGACCCAGTACTTC. This codes for CASSPGGTQYF.

The chain carries TRBV7-9 and TRBJ2-5, with 8 bases fitting TRBD2. The length of the CDR3 is 15 residues. Germline CDR1 and CDR2: SEHNR and FQNEAQ (reference sequence). The junction had 4 bases not matched to a gene; V was cut back by 2 bases and J by 2 bases. The CDR3 is CASSLRAGAQETQYF. The CDR3 DNA follows: TGTGCCAGCAGCTTACGAGCGGGGGCTCAAGAGACCCAGTACTTC.

V gene TRBV27 combines with J gene TRBJ2-5; a weak D match, TRBD1 (6 bases). Germline CDR1 and CDR2: MNHEY and SMNVEV (reference sequence). V lost 5 bases and J 5 bases, leaving 12 bases between the germline ends. There are 13 residues in the CDR3. The CDR3 nucleotides read TGTGCCAGCAGTGACGGACAGTGGGAGACCCAGTACTTC. Protein: CASSDGQWETQYF.

The gene calls are TRBV2 and TRBJ1-2; maybe TRBD1 (6 bases). CDR3 length equals 13 residues. Looked up from germline, CDR1 is SNHLY and CDR2 is FYNNEI. Trimming shortened V by 10 bases and J by 8 bases, and 20 bases separated the two germline ends. CDR3 nucleotide sequence: TGTGCCACCCCGATACAGGGTCAGAAGGGCTACACCTTC. This encodes CATPIQGQKGYTF. Together with reference TRBV2 and TRBJ1-2, the CDR3 gives the full variable domain: EPEVTQTPSHQVTQMGQEVILRCVPISNHLYFYWYRQILGQKVEFLVSFYNNEISEKSEIFDDQFSVERPDGSNFTLKIRSTKLEDSAMYFCATPIQGQKGYTFGSGTRLTVV.

The chain has TRBV29-1 and TRBJ1-1; 8 bases fit TRBD1. The CDR3 length is 14 residues. The germline CDR1 and CDR2 sequences are SQVTM and ANQGSEA. Losses at the gene ends were 8 bases for V and 6 bases for J; bases not matched to a gene: 14. The CDR3 region has the DNA TGCAGCACAAAAAGTACAGGGGGAGAGGCTGAAGCTTTCTTT. The encoded protein is CSTKSTGGEAEAFF.

The rearrangement joins TRBV29-1 to TRBJ2-2, with a possible D match to TRBD2 (6 bases). CDR3 length: 13 residues. Germline V lookup: CDR1 SQVTM, CDR2 ANQGSEA. V was trimmed by 5 bases and J by 5 bases, leaving 12 bases between them. CDR3 amino acids: CSVSRGGTGELFF. CDR3 nucleotide sequence: TGCAGCGTTTCTAGGGGAGGTACCGGGGAGCTGTTTTTT.

CDR3 sequence reads: CASSQEGGTYGYTF. The CDR3 region has the DNA TGTGCCAGCAGCCAAGAGGGGGGAACCTATGGCTACACCTTC. This chain uses TRBV4-2 with TRBJ1-2, with D perhaps TRBD1 (5 bases). Germline values: CDR1 LGHNA, CDR2 YNFKEQ. The CDR3 extends over 14 amino acids. V lost 0 bases and J lost 4, with 9 bases in between.

This rearrangement joins TRBV4-1 to TRBJ1-2; TRBD1 aligns across 8 bases. Trimming took 2 bases from V and 5 from J; bases not matched to a gene: 16. CDR1 is MGHRA, CDR2 YSYEKL, per germline. This CDR3 spans 18 amino acids. This CDR3 is CASSQIITTRGLGYGYTF. CDR3 sequence (DNA): TGCGCCAGCAGCCAAATAATAACAACCAGGGGGCTAGGGTATGGCTACACCTTC.

Regarding this clone: The identical CDR3 is also encoded by other nucleotide sequences in the sample. The chain has TRBV28 and TRBJ1-2, with 9 nucleotides matching TRBD1. CDR3 length equals 17 residues. The V gene's germline CDR1 is MDHEN and CDR2 SYDVKM. After removal of 6 bases from V and 6 bases from J, the junction contained 17 bases not matched to a gene. This CDR3 is CASSERLTGGGGNGYTF. CDR3 DNA: TGTGCCAGCAGCGAACGCCTAACAGGGGGCGGGGGGAATGGCTACACCTTC.

This rearrangement joins TRBV11-2 to TRBJ2-1; 13 bases match TRBD2. V shed 0 bases, J shed 4 bases, and the junction held 6 bases outside the gene matches. Germline values: CDR1 SGHAT, CDR2 FQNNGV. The CDR3 loop spans 18 amino acids. The CDR3 is CASSLDRTSGRRYNEQFF. As DNA, the CDR3 is TGTGCCAGCAGCTTAGATCGGACTAGCGGGAGAAGGTACAATGAGCAGTTCTTC.